The source of this TCR beta chain is a study of prognosis after radiotherapy for stage I lung cancer. Study findings and constraints: With medians of approximately 9,600 versus 7,200, unique TCR clone counts fell after stereotactic body radiation therapy. Differences in TRBV and TRBJ gene usage were reportedly observed between patients with and without metastases.

Notes on this clonotype: No antigen is known for it. One end of the junction varies from germline; a read error may be responsible.

Researchers used two-round multiplex PCR to amplify TCR beta CDR3 starting from genomic DNA. Primers were specific to each TRBV and TRBJ gene in first-round PCR. Universal primers featured in the second PCR round. Using its own MiXCR run on the multiplex PCR reads, TCRdb lists one record per CDR3 protein. The sample records some 35,000 distinct CDR3 sequences, 25% to 40% being singletons. CDR1 is MNHEY and CDR2 is SVGEGT in the germline V gene. This CDR3 has 12 residues. The receptor comes from a donor aged 50 or older with non-small cell lung cancer. This chain joins TRBV6-2 or TRBV6-3 and TRBJ1-5; TRBD1 might be the D (6 bases). Sequences were derived from PBMCs, sampled before or after stereotactic body radiation therapy (not recorded which). As DNA, the CDR3 is TGTGCCAGCAGTCGCGGGGGCCAGCTCCAGCATTTT. Translation gives CASSRGGQLQHF.